The T cell receptor beta chain under discussion was sequenced for a study of cytomegalovirus exposure and HLA in healthy donors. Study outcomes and limitations: Sequence variants that were highly shared formed a cluster that was likely a sequencing artifact.

From germline, CDR1 is MDHEN and CDR2 SYDVKM. The CDR3 runs 12 residues. Deletions cut 2 bases from V and 3 bases from J, with 4 bases between. PCR amplification relied on 60 Vbeta primers (plus 13 Jbeta primers). Generated by immunoSEQ multiplex PCR, the TCRdb table keeps only in-frame clones and is missing some. The profile covers about 200,000 clones, with roughly 80% appearing a single time and 2.9% taken by the ten largest. Turning to this clone: Its matching antigen is unknown.

The sequence was collected from a man aged 30 to 39 in good health and CMV-seronegative. The chain carries TRBV28 and TRBJ1-1; D is unclear. Specimen: PBMCs. CDR3 DNA sequence: TGTGCCAGCAGTTTAGGGCACACTGAAGCTTTCTTT. Amino acids: CASSLGHTEAFF.